This TCR beta chain was profiled in a study of cytomegalovirus exposure and HLA in healthy donors. This clone was found once. CDR3 size: 14 residues. The germline gives CDR1 SGDLS, CDR2 YYNGEE. V was pared by 0 bases and J by 2 bases, with 7 bases between. Primers: 60 Vbeta forward and 13 Jbeta reverse. Generated by immunoSEQ multiplex PCR, the TCRdb table keeps only in-frame clones and is missing some. The data show 210,000 or so clones, with around 80% seen just once and roughly 2.5% held by the top ten. The clonotype was recovered from a woman aged 55 to 70 in good health and CMV-seropositive. The J gene is TRBJ2-3, the V gene TRBV9, with D unresolved. The specimen sequenced was PBMCs. The CDR3 spells CASSVDSFTDTQYF. The CDR3 coding sequence is TGTGCCAGCAGCGTAGACTCCTTCACAGATACGCAGTATTTT.